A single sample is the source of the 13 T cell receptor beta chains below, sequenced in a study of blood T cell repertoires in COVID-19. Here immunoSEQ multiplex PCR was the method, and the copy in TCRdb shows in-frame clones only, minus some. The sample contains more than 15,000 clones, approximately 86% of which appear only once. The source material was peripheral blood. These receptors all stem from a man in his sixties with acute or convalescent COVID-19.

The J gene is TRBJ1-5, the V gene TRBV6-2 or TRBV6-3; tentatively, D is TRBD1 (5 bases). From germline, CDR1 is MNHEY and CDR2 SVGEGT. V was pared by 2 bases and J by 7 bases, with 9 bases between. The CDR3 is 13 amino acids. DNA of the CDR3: TGTGCCAGCAGTTACCGAGCAGGGCAGCCCCAGCATTTT. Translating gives CASSYRAGQPQHF.

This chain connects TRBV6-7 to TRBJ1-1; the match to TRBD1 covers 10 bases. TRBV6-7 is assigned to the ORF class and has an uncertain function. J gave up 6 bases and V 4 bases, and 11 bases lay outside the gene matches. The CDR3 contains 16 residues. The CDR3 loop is CASSFHPGTGAPEAFF. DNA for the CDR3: TGTGCCAGCAGTTTCCACCCCGGGACAGGGGCACCTGAAGCTTTCTTT.

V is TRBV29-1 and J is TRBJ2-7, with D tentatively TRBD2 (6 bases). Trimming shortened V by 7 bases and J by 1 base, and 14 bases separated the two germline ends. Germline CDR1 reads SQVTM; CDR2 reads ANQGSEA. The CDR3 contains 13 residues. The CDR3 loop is CSGLLGGSYEQYF. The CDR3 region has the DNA TGCAGCGGTCTACTAGGAGGGTCCTACGAGCAGTACTTC.

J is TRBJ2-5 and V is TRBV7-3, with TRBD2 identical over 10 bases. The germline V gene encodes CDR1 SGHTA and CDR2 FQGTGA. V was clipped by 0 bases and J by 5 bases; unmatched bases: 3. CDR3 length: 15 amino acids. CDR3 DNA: TGTGCCAGCAGCTTAACGGGACTAGCGTTGGAGACCCAGTACTTC. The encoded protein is CASSLTGLALETQYF.

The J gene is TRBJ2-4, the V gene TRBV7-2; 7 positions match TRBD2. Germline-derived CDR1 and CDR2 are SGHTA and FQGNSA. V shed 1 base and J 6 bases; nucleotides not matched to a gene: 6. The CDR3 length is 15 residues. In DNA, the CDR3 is TGTGCCAGCAGCTTAGAGGCGGGAGCGGTAAACATTCAGTACTTC. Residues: CASSLEAGAVNIQYF. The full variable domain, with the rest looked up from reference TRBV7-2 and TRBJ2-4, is GAGVSQSPSNKVTEKGKDVELRCDPISGHTALYWYRQSLGQGLEFLIYFQGNSAPDKSGLPSDRFSAERTGGSVSTLTIQRTQQEDSAVYLCASSLEAGAVNIQYFGAGTRLSVL.

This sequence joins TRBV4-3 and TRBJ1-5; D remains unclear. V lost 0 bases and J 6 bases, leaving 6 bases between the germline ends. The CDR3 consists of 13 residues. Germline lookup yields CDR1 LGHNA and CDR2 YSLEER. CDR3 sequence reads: CASSQDPRQPQHF. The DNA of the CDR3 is TGCGCCAGCAGCCAAGATCCGCGTCAGCCCCAGCATTTT.

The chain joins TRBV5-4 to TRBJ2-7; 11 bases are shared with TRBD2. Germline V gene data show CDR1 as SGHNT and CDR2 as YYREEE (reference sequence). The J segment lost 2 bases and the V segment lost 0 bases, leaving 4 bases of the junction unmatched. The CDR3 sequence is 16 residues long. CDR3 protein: CASSLGGTSGTYEQYF. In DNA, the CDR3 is TGTGCCAGCAGCTTGGGTGGGACTAGCGGTACCTACGAGCAGTACTTC.

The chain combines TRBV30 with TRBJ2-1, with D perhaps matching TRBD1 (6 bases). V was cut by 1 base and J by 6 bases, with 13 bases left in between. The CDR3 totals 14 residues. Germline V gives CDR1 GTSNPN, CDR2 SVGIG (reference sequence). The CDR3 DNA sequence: TGTGCCTGGAGTGCAAACAGGGCCGCCAATGAGCAGTTCTTC. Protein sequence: CAWSANRAANEQFF. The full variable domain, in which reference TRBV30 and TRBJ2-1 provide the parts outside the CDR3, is SQTIHQWPATLVQPVGSPLSLECTVEGTSNPNLYWYRQAAGRGLQLLFYSVGIGQISSEVPQNLSASRPQDRQFILSSKKLLLSDSGFYLCAWSANRAANEQFFGPGTRLTVL.

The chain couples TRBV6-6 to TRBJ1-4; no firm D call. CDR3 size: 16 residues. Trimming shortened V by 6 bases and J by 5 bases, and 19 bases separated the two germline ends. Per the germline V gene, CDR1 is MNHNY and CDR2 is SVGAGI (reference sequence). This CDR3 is CASSRPQGRSNEKLFF. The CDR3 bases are TGTGCCAGCAGCCGTCCACAAGGGAGGTCGAATGAAAAACTGTTTTTT.

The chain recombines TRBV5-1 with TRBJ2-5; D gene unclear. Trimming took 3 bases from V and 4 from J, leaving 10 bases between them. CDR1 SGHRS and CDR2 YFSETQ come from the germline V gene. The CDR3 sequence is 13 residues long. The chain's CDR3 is CASSSNYGETQYF. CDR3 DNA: TGCGCCAGCAGCTCCAACTACGGAGAGACCCAGTACTTC. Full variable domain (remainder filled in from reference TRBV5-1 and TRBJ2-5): KAGVTQTPRYLIKTRGQQVTLSCSPISGHRSVSWYQQTPGQGLQFLFEYFSETQRNKGNFPGRFSGRQFSNSRSEMNVSTLELGDSALYLCASSSNYGETQYFGPGTRLLVL.

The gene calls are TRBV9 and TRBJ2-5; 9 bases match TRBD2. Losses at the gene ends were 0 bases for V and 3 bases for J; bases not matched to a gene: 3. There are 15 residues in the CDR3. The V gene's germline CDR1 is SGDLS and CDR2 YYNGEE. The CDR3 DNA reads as TGTGCCAGCAGCGTAGCCCCTAGCGGGAAAGAGACCCAGTACTTC. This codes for CASSVAPSGKETQYF.

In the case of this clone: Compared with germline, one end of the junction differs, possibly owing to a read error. The CDR3 loop reads CASSLSIATRNEQYF. The CDR3 bases are TGTGCTAGCAGCTTAAGTATTGCTACTCGCAACGAGCAGTACTTC. The V gene is TRBV7-7, the J gene TRBJ2-7, with D uncertain. This CDR3 has 15 residues. Germline CDR1 and CDR2: SSHAT and FNYEAQ (reference sequence).

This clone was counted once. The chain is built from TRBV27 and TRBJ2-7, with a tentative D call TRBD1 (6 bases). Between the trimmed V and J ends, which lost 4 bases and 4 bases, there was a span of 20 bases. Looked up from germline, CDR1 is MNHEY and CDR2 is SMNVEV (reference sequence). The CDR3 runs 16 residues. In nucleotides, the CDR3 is TGTGCCAGCAGTTCCCGCAGGGACATTGGCTCTTACGAGCAGTACTTC. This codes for CASSSRRDIGSYEQYF.